These 19 T cell receptor beta chains share one sample of origin, sequenced in a study of OX40 agonist ivuxolimab in advanced cancers. Sequencing used immunoSEQ multiplex PCR; TCRdb keeps in-frame clones, though not all of them. The profile shows about 40,000 clones, approximately 90% of them singletons. The sequenced sample was CD4+ or CD8+ T cells sorted from blood, obtained in a trial of the OX40 agonist ivuxolimab. The origin of the receptors is an adult with an advanced solid tumor such as melanoma, head and neck, liver or kidney cancer.

V is TRBV11-2 and J is TRBJ2-2; TRBD2 matches 9 bases. This CDR3 has 17 residues. CDR1 and CDR2 (germline): SGHAT, FQNNGV. The ends lost 1 base at V and 4 bases at J; junction bases unmatched: 7. CDR3 in amino acids: CASSLGAAGGITGELFF. In DNA, the CDR3 is TGTGCCAGCAGCTTAGGTGCTGCGGGAGGGATCACCGGGGAGCTGTTTTTT.

The genes are TRBV7-2 and TRBJ2-5; 7 nucleotides align to TRBD1. The V gene's germline CDR1 is SGHTA and CDR2 FQGNSA. There are 14 residues in the CDR3. The J segment lost 5 bases and the V segment lost 1 base, leaving 4 bases of the junction unmatched. In nucleotides, the CDR3 is TGTGCCAGCAGCTTAGAGGGGGCGCAGGAGACCCAGTACTTC. Its protein is CASSLEGAQETQYF.

The chain is built from TRBV27 and TRBJ2-5; tentative D call: TRBD2 (6 bases). Trimming pared 5 bases from V and 2 bases from J, leaving 18 bases between. CDR1 is MNHEY and CDR2 is SMNVEV in the germline V gene (reference sequence). CDR3 length: 16 amino acids. The CDR3 bases are TGTGCCAGCAGTCCGCGGTTTGTTAGCGGACAAGAGACCCAGTACTTC. Translation: CASSPRFVSGQETQYF.

The genes are TRBV9 and TRBJ1-5; TRBD1 might be the D (5 bases). Trimming left V 4 bases short and J 3 bases short, with 11 bases between. CDR3 length: 14 residues. Germline V CDR1 and CDR2: SGDLS, YYNGEE. CDR3 sequence (DNA): TGTGCCAGCAGCAGGGGTGTGTTCAATCAGCCCCAGCATTTT. It yields the protein CASSRGVFNQPQHF.

The J gene is TRBJ2-5, the V gene TRBV21-1; the table's D call TRBD1 went unverified against the DNA. TRBV21-1 is designated a pseudogene. The CDR3 runs to 16 residues. The CDR3 protein is CASSKEGQGARETQYF. The CDR3 DNA sequence: TGTGCCAGCAGCAAAGAGGGCCAGGGGGCGCGGGAGACCCAGTACTTC.

This clone was counted a few times. V gene TRBV10-3 combines with J gene TRBJ1-6, with D tentatively TRBD1 (5 bases). The germline CDR1 and CDR2 sequences are ENHRY and SYGVKD. V dropped 11 bases and J dropped 7 bases, with 18 bases sitting between them. The CDR3 contains 14 residues. CDR3 in amino acids: CAPLGPGGNSPLHF. CDR3 sequence (DNA): TGTGCCCCTTTGGGGCCTGGGGGAAATTCACCCCTCCACTTT.

This clone was counted between two and nine times. CDR3 sequence: CSAPRSEAFF. CDR3 bases: TGCAGTGCTCCCCGCAGTGAAGCTTTCTTT. This chain links TRBV20-1 with TRBJ1-1, with no clear D. Germline lookup yields CDR1 DFQATT and CDR2 SNEGSKA (reference sequence). This CDR3 spans 10 amino acids. V was trimmed by 5 bases and J by 7 bases, leaving 8 bases between them.

The J gene is TRBJ1-2, the V gene TRBV9, with 7 positions matching TRBD1. Per germline, CDR1 SGDLS and CDR2 YYNGEE. Trimming removed 0 bases from V and 1 base from J; junction bases left unmatched: 6. This CDR3 has 16 amino acids. Here the CDR3 DNA reads TGTGCCAGCAGCGTAGACAGGGGTGTAAATAACTATGGCTACACCTTC. Protein: CASSVDRGVNNYGYTF. The entire variable domain, with the rest obtained from reference TRBV9 and TRBJ1-2, is as follows: DSGVTQTPKHLITATGQRVTLRCSPRSGDLSVYWYQQSLDQGLQFLIQYYNGEERAKGNILERFSAQQFPDLHSELNLSSLELGDSALYFCASSVDRGVNNYGYTFGSGTRLTVV.

V usage is TRBV30 and J usage is TRBJ1-2; D is unresolved. The germline CDR1 and CDR2 sequences are GTSNPN and SVGIG (reference sequence). This CDR3 comprises 15 residues. V was trimmed by 3 bases and J by 2 bases, leaving 16 bases between them. The CDR3 DNA reads TGTGCCTGGAGCTCCATCGGGGTCAACAACTATGGCTACACCTTC. Encoded protein: CAWSSIGVNNYGYTF.

The V call is TRBV19, the J call TRBJ1-4, with D unclear. V lost 3 bases and J lost 0, with 8 bases in between. The CDR3 is 15 amino acids. CDR1 LNHDA and CDR2 SQIVND come from the germline V gene (reference sequence). The CDR3 here is CASSIETTTNEKLFF. CDR3 nucleotides: TGTGCCAGTAGTATTGAGACAACAACTAATGAAAAACTGTTTTTT.

This clone was recorded a few times. Here the CDR3 reads CASSSFRDEQYF. CDR3 sequence (DNA): TGTGCCAGCAGTTCTTTTCGGGACGAGCAGTACTTC. The chain joins TRBV27 to TRBJ2-7; D not resolved. The CDR3 sequence is 12 residues long. Trimming pared 4 bases from V and 5 bases from J, leaving 9 bases between. The germline CDR1 and CDR2 sequences are MNHEY and SMNVEV (reference sequence).

The chain uses TRBV4-1 and TRBJ2-7, with 8 nucleotides matching TRBD1. In germline, CDR1 is MGHRA, CDR2 YSYEKL. CDR3 length: 15 amino acids. The V gene end was trimmed by 3 bases and the J gene end by 2 bases; junction bases not matched to a gene: 6. This CDR3 reads CASSHPDRGTYEQYF. CDR3 nucleotide sequence: TGCGCCAGCAGCCACCCCGACAGGGGCACCTACGAGCAGTACTTC.

The chain is built from TRBV27 and TRBJ2-7, with TRBD2 matching 13 bases. Germline V gene sequence: CDR1 MNHEY, CDR2 SMNVEV (reference sequence). Unmatched junction bases numbered 3, after V lost 5 bases and J lost 2 bases. The CDR3 spans 15 residues. The CDR3 loop reads CASSDGTSGTYEQYF. CDR3 nucleotides: TGTGCCAGCAGTGACGGGACTAGCGGGACCTACGAGCAGTACTTC.

Judged by abundance, this clone is medium-sized (0.01 to 0.1%). This rearrangement joins TRBV9 to TRBJ2-1; 12 bases match TRBD2. This CDR3 contains 16 residues. Germline V gene sequence: CDR1 SGDLS, CDR2 YYNGEE. V shed 4 bases, J shed 6 bases, and the junction held 8 bases outside the gene matches. The CDR3 loop reads CASSSRTSGTRNEQFF. The CDR3 region has the DNA TGTGCCAGCAGCTCTCGGACTAGCGGGACACGCAATGAGCAGTTCTTC.

J is TRBJ1-1 and V is TRBV14, with D possibly being TRBD1 (5 bases). The germline gives CDR1 SGHDN, CDR2 FVKESK. The CDR3 consists of 14 residues. The ends were cut back, 1 base at V and 4 bases at J, with 10 bases in the middle. As DNA, the CDR3 is TGTGCCAGCAGCCAAGCAGGGTTTGTCACTGAAGCTTTCTTT. This codes for CASSQAGFVTEAFF.

The chain employs TRBV30 and TRBJ1-6; tentatively, D is TRBD1 (6 bases). The CDR3 contains 16 residues. CDR1 GTSNPN and CDR2 SVGIG come from the germline V gene (reference sequence). Deletions cut 2 bases from V and 2 bases from J, with 13 bases between. The chain's CDR3 is CAWSLTGRAYNSPLHF. In DNA, the CDR3 is TGTGCCTGGAGTCTTACAGGGCGGGCCTATAATTCACCCCTCCACTTT.

This clone was recorded a few times. This same CDR3 is encoded by further DNA sequences in the sample. The chain employs TRBV7-8 and TRBJ1-5; D is ambiguous. With 5 bases removed from V and 0 bases from J, the gap between germline ends came to 11 bases. The CDR3 has 15 amino acids. Germline CDR1 reads SGHVS; CDR2 reads FQNEAQ. This chain's CDR3 is CASSLEGNSNQPQHF. CDR3 nucleotide sequence: TGTGCCAGCAGCCTGGAGGGAAATAGCAATCAGCCCCAGCATTTT.

The chain joins TRBV5-1 to TRBJ2-5; D not resolved. Germline CDR1 reads SGHRS; CDR2 reads YFSETQ. Trimming shortened V by 4 bases and J by 0 bases, and 13 bases separated the two germline ends. The CDR3 has 15 amino acids. The CDR3 protein is CASSDRLGNQETQYF. CDR3 nucleotide sequence: TGCGCCAGCAGCGACCGATTAGGTAACCAAGAGACCCAGTACTTC. Drawing the rest from reference TRBV5-1 and TRBJ2-5, the complete variable domain is KAGVTQTPRYLIKTRGQQVTLSCSPISGHRSVSWYQQTPGQGLQFLFEYFSETQRNKGNFPGRFSGRQFSNSRSEMNVSTLELGDSALYLCASSDRLGNQETQYFGPGTRLLVL.

The chain carries TRBV6-4 and TRBJ2-1, with D possibly matching TRBD1 (6 bases). Germline CDR1 and CDR2: MRHNA and SNTAGT. V lost 3 bases to trimming and J lost 2 bases, with 11 bases between them. The CDR3 covers 15 residues. The CDR3 coding sequence is TGTGCCAGCAGTGATAGGACAGCCGCCTACAATGAGCAGTTCTTC. It is translated as CASSDRTAAYNEQFF.